This TCR beta chain was identified in a study of cytomegalovirus exposure and HLA in healthy donors. As concerns this clone: Antigen specificity is unknown.

The CDR3 has 18 residues. Germline V lookup: CDR1 SGHTA, CDR2 FQGNSA. The junction had 11 bases not matched to a gene; V was cut back by 2 bases and J by 2 bases. TCRdb's copy holds only in-frame clones and misses some; the assay was immunoSEQ multiplex PCR. The sample has about 270,000 clones, 65% to 90% seen once; the top ten hold about 1%. Findings and limits, study-wide: Specific recognition of CMV antigens was confirmed in vitro for a few chains (all CMV-associated). The study recorded 160 or so TCR beta chains that were cytomegalovirus-associated.

The chain carries TRBV7-2 and TRBJ2-2; 7 bases align to TRBD1. The sample taken for sequencing was PBMCs. This TCR came from a woman aged 18-30 years in good health and CMV-seronegative. The CDR3 reads CASSLSGRQGVNTGELFF. The CDR3, as DNA: TGTGCCAGCAGCTTATCCGGGCGCCAGGGGGTAAACACCGGGGAGCTGTTTTTT.